The 26 T cell receptor beta chains listed next were all sequenced from one sample in a study of T cell changes during pregnancy in multiple sclerosis. Assay used: immunoSEQ multiplex PCR; TCRdb lists only in-frame clones, some missing. The sample carries about 83,000 clones, around 93% recorded once. Material: PBMCs, obtained in the first trimester of pregnancy. Every receptor here comes from a female donor in good health, serving as a control in a pregnancy study. Some clones in this sample may be carry-over from other donors' samples.

This clone was seen repeatedly, ten times or more. V usage is TRBV7-6 and J usage is TRBJ2-3, with 7 bases lining up with TRBD2. With V trimmed by 4 bases and J by 0 bases, 4 bases remained unmatched. Germline-derived CDR1 and CDR2 are SGHVS and FNYEAQ. The CDR3 length is 15 residues. CDR3 loop: CASSSEAGSTDTQYF. CDR3 coding DNA: TGTGCCAGCAGCTCCGAAGCGGGGAGCACAGATACGCAGTATTTT.

The gene calls are TRBV2 and TRBJ2-1, with TRBD2 as a possible D gene (6 bases). The ends were cut back, 9 bases at V and 5 bases at J, with 17 bases in the middle. The length of the CDR3 is 14 residues. CDR1 is SNHLY, CDR2 FYNNEI, per germline. The CDR3 nucleotides are TGTGCCAGATCGGGACCCGGAGGGGACAATGAGCAGTTCTTC. It yields the protein CARSGPGGDNEQFF.

The J gene is TRBJ2-7, the V gene TRBV7-8; D uncertain. Per the germline V gene, CDR1 is SGHVS and CDR2 is FQNEAQ. The CDR3 totals 12 residues. Trimming removed 2 bases at V and 4 bases at J, with 6 bases between. CDR3 in amino acids: CASSLSGYEQYF. CDR3 nucleotides: TGTGCCAGCAGCTTATCCGGTTACGAGCAGTACTTC.

The chain carries TRBV6-6 and TRBJ2-2, with D perhaps TRBD1 (6 bases). Germline CDR1 is MNHNY and CDR2 is SVGAGI (reference sequence). The CDR3 sequence is 12 residues long. The V gene lost 8 bases and the J gene lost 5 bases, with 9 bases spanning the gap. DNA of the CDR3: TGTGCCAGCTGGCAGGGGACCGGGGAGCTGTTTTTT. Protein sequence: CASWQGTGELFF.

The chain joins TRBV27 to TRBJ1-2; no reliable D call. Between the trimmed V and J ends, which lost 2 bases and 0 bases, there was a span of 4 bases. The CDR3 is 13 amino acids. Germline values: CDR1 MNHEY, CDR2 SMNVEV (reference sequence). CDR3 bases: TGTGCCAGCAGTTTAGGAGCTAACTATGGCTACACCTTC. Its protein product is CASSLGANYGYTF.

The V and J genes are TRBV29-1 and TRBJ1-1; D is unresolved. The CDR3 consists of 13 residues. Per the germline V gene, CDR1 is SQVTM and CDR2 is ANQGSEA. V shed 3 bases and J shed 0 bases, with 8 bases lying between them. CDR3 DNA sequence: TGCAGCGTTGATGCGGCGCTGAACACTGAAGCTTTCTTT. Translation: CSVDAALNTEAFF.

This CDR3 reads CASSSTGGRETQYF. The CDR3 DNA is TGTGCCAGCAGCTCGACAGGGGGCCGAGAGACCCAGTACTTC. J is TRBJ2-5 and V is TRBV5-4, with 10 bases matching TRBD1. Germline loops: CDR1 SGHNT, CDR2 YYREEE (reference sequence). Unmatched junction bases numbered 3, after V lost 3 bases and J lost 4 bases. CDR3 length: 14 amino acids.

The CDR3 is CASSLRFRSTLNTEAFF. The CDR3 nucleotides are TGTGCCAGCAGCTTGAGGTTTAGGAGCACTTTGAACACTGAAGCTTTCTTT. V gene TRBV5-5 combines with J gene TRBJ1-1; no reliable D call. Looked up from germline, CDR1 is SGHKS and CDR2 is YYEKEE (reference sequence). The CDR3 spans 17 residues. The V and J ends lost 1 base and 0 bases respectively, with 16 bases between them.

As regards this clone: One junction end disagrees with the germline gene, perhaps due to a read error. The rearrangement joins TRBV5-6 to TRBJ2-7, with TRBD1 matching 11 bases. The CDR3 sequence is 15 residues long. The germline V gene has CDR1 SGHDT and CDR2 YYEEEE. CDR3 in amino acids: CASSLWTGGSYGQYF. The DNA for the CDR3 is TGTGCCAGCAGCTTGTGGACAGGGGGCAGCTACGGGCAGTACTTC.

The V gene is TRBV6-1, the J gene TRBJ2-3, with 8 bases that match TRBD2. This CDR3 contains 18 residues. V lost 2 bases, J lost 1 base, and 11 bases stayed unmatched. The V gene's germline CDR1 is MNHNS and CDR2 SASEGT. The CDR3 DNA is TGTGCCAGCAGTGAAAGAATCGGTGGGCGGGGGGGCACAGATACGCAGTATTTT. Encoded protein: CASSERIGGRGGTDTQYF.

This clone was seen a single time. The CDR3 coding sequence is TGTGCCTGGGAGTCGGGAGGCGAGCAGTACTTC. The encoded protein is CAWESGGEQYF. The V gene is TRBV30, the J gene TRBJ2-7; TRBD2 aligns across 7 bases. There are 11 residues in the CDR3. Germline CDR1 and CDR2: GTSNPN and SVGIG (reference sequence). V trimming: 5 bases; J trimming: 6 bases; junction bases outside the gene matches: 4.

This chain connects TRBV10-2 to TRBJ1-6; the match to TRBD1 covers 7 bases. Germline trimming cut 8 bases from V and 5 bases from J; bases unmatched to any gene: 6. The CDR3 spans 14 residues. Germline lookup yields CDR1 WSHSY and CDR2 SAAADI. Written as DNA, the CDR3 is TGCGCCAGCTCAGCCGGGACAGATAATTCACCCCTCCACTTT. Residues: CASSAGTDNSPLHF.

The chain links TRBV13 to TRBJ2-7, with 12 bases identical to TRBD2. CDR1 is PRHDT, CDR2 FYEKMQ, per germline (reference sequence). The CDR3 extends over 14 amino acids. J was trimmed by 4 bases and V by 5 bases; bases with no gene match: 3. The DNA for the CDR3 is TGTGCCAGCAGCAGGACTAGCGGGATATACGAGCAGTACTTC. Translation gives CASSRTSGIYEQYF.

This clone has just one count. The chain has TRBV28 and TRBJ2-7; perhaps TRBD1 as D (5 bases). CDR3 length equals 14 residues. The germline CDR1 and CDR2 sequences are MDHEN and SYDVKM. Deletions cut 9 bases from V and 0 bases from J, with 15 bases between. CDR3 amino acids: CASSKAGRSYEQYF. As DNA, the CDR3 is TGTGCCAGTTCAAAGGCAGGGCGCTCCTACGAGCAGTACTTC.

The chain carries TRBV19 and TRBJ2-7, with 8 positions matching TRBD1. CDR3 length: 15 amino acids. V gave up 5 bases and J gave up 4 bases; unmatched junction bases: 10. Looked up from germline, CDR1 is LNHDA and CDR2 is SQIVND (reference sequence). CDR3: CASSFGTGRYYEQYF. CDR3 DNA sequence: TGTGCCAGTAGTTTCGGGACAGGCCGTTATTACGAGCAGTACTTC. Full variable domain (missing parts from reference TRBV19 and TRBJ2-7): DGGITQSPKYLFRKEGQNVTLSCEQNLNHDAMYWYRQDPGQGLRLIYYSQIVNDFQKGDIAEGYSVSREKKESFPLTVTSAQKNPTAFYLCASSFGTGRYYEQYFGPGTRLTVT.

The V call is TRBV27, the J call TRBJ1-2, with 7 bases identical to TRBD1. The CDR3 totals 13 residues. V gave up 3 bases and J gave up 4 bases; unmatched junction bases: 2. CDR1 MNHEY and CDR2 SMNVEV come from the germline V gene (reference sequence). The CDR3 spells CASSFRQGYGYTF. As DNA, the CDR3 is TGTGCCAGCAGTTTCCGACAGGGCTATGGCTACACCTTC.

This chain links TRBV19 with TRBJ2-7; no firm D call. V dropped 6 bases and J dropped 3 bases, with 12 bases sitting between them. The CDR3 loop spans 13 amino acids. The V gene's germline CDR1 is LNHDA and CDR2 SQIVND (reference sequence). In DNA, the CDR3 is TGTGCCAGTAGCACCCGAATAGACTACGAGCAGTACTTC. This translates into CASSTRIDYEQYF.

The V gene is TRBV5-1, the J gene TRBJ1-1; possibly TRBD1 for D (6 bases). V dropped 4 bases and J dropped 0 bases, with 10 bases sitting between them. The CDR3 contains 14 residues. The germline CDR1 and CDR2 sequences are SGHRS and YFSETQ. CDR3 amino acids: CASSPGHVNTEAFF. The CDR3 coding sequence is TGCGCCAGCAGCCCGGGACACGTGAACACTGAAGCTTTCTTT.

The chain is built from TRBV7-9 and TRBJ2-2; 8 bases align to TRBD2. Germline CDR1 SEHNR, CDR2 FQNEAQ (reference sequence). The CDR3 spans 15 residues. V was pared by 5 bases and J by 6 bases, with 8 bases of the junction left unmatched. CDR3 in amino acids: CASSLSGSRAGELFF. CDR3 nucleotides: TGTGCCAGCAGCCTAAGCGGGAGCCGGGCCGGGGAGCTGTTTTTT.

The chain combines TRBV11-3 with TRBJ2-1; 13 positions match TRBD2. This CDR3 spans 16 amino acids. From germline, CDR1 is SGHNT and CDR2 YENEEA. V shed 4 bases, J shed 1 base, and the junction held 1 base outside the gene matches. CDR3 nucleotide sequence: TGTGCCAGCAGCTCGGGACTAGCGGGATCCTACAATGAGCAGTTCTTC. Translation: CASSSGLAGSYNEQFF.

The gene calls are TRBV11-3 and TRBJ2-1; 9 nucleotides line up with TRBD1. After removal of 6 bases from V and 8 bases from J, the junction contained 11 bases not matched to a gene. CDR3 length: 15 amino acids. The germline CDR1 and CDR2 sequences are SGHNT and YENEEA. The CDR3 sequence: CASSRGTGTSDEQFF. The CDR3 DNA reads as TGTGCCAGCAGTCGGGGGACAGGGACTTCCGATGAGCAGTTCTTC.

This chain joins TRBV9 and TRBJ2-6, with D possibly being TRBD2 (6 bases). Between the trimmed V and J ends, which lost 3 bases and 1 base, there was a span of 17 bases. The CDR3 spans 18 residues. Per the germline V gene, CDR1 is SGDLS and CDR2 is YYNGEE. CDR3 sequence: CASSAIRDSRSGANVLTF. CDR3 nucleotides: TGTGCCAGCAGCGCAATCCGGGACTCGCGATCTGGGGCCAACGTCCTGACTTTC. The full variable domain, its missing parts supplied by reference TRBV9 and TRBJ2-6, is DSGVTQTPKHLITATGQRVTLRCSPRSGDLSVYWYQQSLDQGLQFLIQYYNGEERAKGNILERFSAQQFPDLHSELNLSSLELGDSALYFCASSAIRDSRSGANVLTFGAGSRLTVL.

The rearrangement links TRBV5-1 to TRBJ2-1; 9 nucleotides agree with TRBD1. CDR3 length: 16 residues. The trim removed 0 bases at V and 9 bases at J, leaving 10 bases unmatched. Germline loops: CDR1 SGHRS, CDR2 YFSETQ. The CDR3 DNA reads as TGCGCCAGCAGCTTGGACTCGGGACAGGGTTCGGCTGAGCAGTTCTTC. Protein: CASSLDSGQGSAEQFF. The full variable domain, completed using reference TRBV5-1 and TRBJ2-1, is KAGVTQTPRYLIKTRGQQVTLSCSPISGHRSVSWYQQTPGQGLQFLFEYFSETQRNKGNFPGRFSGRQFSNSRSEMNVSTLELGDSALYLCASSLDSGQGSAEQFFGPGTRLTVL.

This CDR3 is CASSQGWNNEQFF. DNA for the CDR3: TGTGCCAGCTCACAGGGTTGGAACAATGAGCAGTTCTTC. This chain joins TRBV7-9 and TRBJ2-1; possible D gene TRBD1, 6 bases. Germline CDR1 SEHNR, CDR2 FQNEAQ (reference sequence). CDR3 length: 13 residues. V lost 8 bases, J lost 5 bases, and 13 bases lay in between.

The gene calls are TRBV5-8 and TRBJ2-7; 8 nucleotides agree with TRBD2. This CDR3 has 14 residues. Germline-derived CDR1 and CDR2 are SGHTS and YDEGEE. The ends lost 3 bases at V and 2 bases at J; junction bases unmatched: 4. In DNA, the CDR3 is TGTGCCAGCAGCTCCCCCGGGAGGGCCTACGAGCAGTACTTC. This encodes CASSSPGRAYEQYF. Together with reference TRBV5-8 and TRBJ2-7, the CDR3 gives the full variable domain: EAGVTQSPTHLIKTRGQQATLRCSPISGHTSVYWYQQALGLGLQFLLWYDEGEERNRGNFPPRFSGRQFPNYSSELNVNALELEDSALYLCASSSPGRAYEQYFGPGTRLTVT.

V gene TRBV28 combines with J gene TRBJ2-1; the match to TRBD2 covers 13 bases. The trim removed 6 bases at V and 5 bases at J, leaving 4 bases unmatched. The germline gives CDR1 MDHEN, CDR2 SYDVKM. The CDR3 runs 15 residues. The CDR3 DNA reads as TGTGCCAGCAGGCCGGGACTAGCGGGGCACAATGAGCAGTTCTTC. Translating gives CASRPGLAGHNEQFF.